This record looks at one T cell receptor (beta chain) sequence and its context. Its antigen remains unidentified. Clones were sequenced by immunoSEQ multiplex PCR, and TCRdb holds only the in-frame ones, with some missing. The table includes roughly 75,000 clones, 70% to 90% detected once. These data come from a study of OX40 agonist ivuxolimab in advanced cancers. Across the whole study: Dose-escalation patients had hepatocellular carcinoma, melanoma, renal cell or head and neck cancer. Overall study results and limits: At 0.1 to 3.0 mg/kg and by week 6, CD4+ and CD8+ T cells in the blood had expanded clonally. The antigen specificity of the peripheral T cells (those that were expanded) was not determined. At 0.1-3.0 mg/kg, partial responders had clonal expansion among the lowest observed.

With 2 bases clipped from V and 3 bases from J, the junction kept 5 bases outside the gene matches. The germline V gene encodes CDR1 MNHNS and CDR2 SASEGT. This CDR3 has 16 residues. Sequencing was performed on CD4+ or CD8+ T cells sorted from blood, taken in a trial of the OX40 agonist ivuxolimab. This chain uses TRBV6-1 with TRBJ2-7, with 12 bases lining up with TRBD2. This TCR was sampled from an adult with an advanced solid tumor such as melanoma, head and neck, liver or kidney cancer. The CDR3 DNA follows: TGTGCCAGCAGTGAAATTATGGGACTAGCGGGCTACGAGCAGTACTTC. Translating gives CASSEIMGLAGYEQYF.